One T cell receptor beta chain is described in this entry. Its antigen remains unknown. Blood specimens came from baseline, cycle 4 day 1, and cycle 7 day 1. These data belong to a study of OX40 agonist ivuxolimab in advanced cancers. Study-level background: Dose-escalation patients suffered from hepatocellular carcinoma, melanoma, renal cell or head and neck cancer.

Findings of the study overall: Expanded clones were, on average, more numerous among CD8+ T cells than CD4+. Researchers did not determine the expanded peripheral T cells' antigen specificity.

The CDR3 runs 14 residues. With V trimmed by 4 bases and J by 8 bases, 10 bases remained unmatched. The germline V gene encodes CDR1 SGDLS and CDR2 YYNGEE. The method was immunoSEQ multiplex PCR; TCRdb's version includes in-frame clones alone and lacks a portion of them. The sample contains 35,000 to 45,000 clones, about three quarters of which appear only once. This TCR came from an adult with an advanced solid tumor such as melanoma, head and neck, liver or kidney cancer. The genes are TRBV9 and TRBJ1-2; TRBD1 matches 8 bases. Specimen: CD4+ or CD8+ T cells sorted from blood, collected in a trial of the OX40 agonist ivuxolimab. DNA for the CDR3: TGTGCCAGCAGCTTCTCGGACAGGGAAGAGGGCTACACCTTC. This gives the protein CASSFSDREEGYTF.